This is a list of T cell receptor beta chains from one sample in a study of cytomegalovirus exposure and HLA in healthy donors. Assay: immunoSEQ multiplex PCR; the TCRdb copy retains only in-frame clones and omits some. The repertoire holds about 73,000 clones, with roughly 82% as singletons. Sequenced: PBMCs. These receptors were obtained from a man aged 65-85 years in good health and CMV-seronegative. Both conserved end residues are part of each CDR3. The D gene is left open where the match is weak. A row's size may be missing; if present it is once, few, many or a size class.

clone_size j_call d_call v_call cdr3_length cdr3_nt cdr3_aa
- TRBJ1-1 - TRBV12-2 16 TGTGCAAGTCGCATCGATAAGGGGGCAAAGAACACTGAAGCTTTCTTT CASRIDKGAKNTEAFF
- TRBJ2-5 TRBD1 TRBV28 17 TGTGCCAGCAGTTTATGGGGGGGACAGGGTATGGTAGAGACCCAGTACTTC CASSLWGGQGMVETQYF
many TRBJ1-6 TRBD1 TRBV30 16 TGTGCCTGGAGCGTATCCCCGGACAGGGGTTATTCACCCCTCCACTTT CAWSVSPDRGYSPLHF
- TRBJ2-2 TRBD1 TRBV9 15 TGTGCCAGCAGTCGGGACAGGGTGGGCACCGGGGAGCTGTTTTTT CASSRDRVGTGELFF
- TRBJ1-2 TRBD1 TRBV6-5 13 TGTGCCAGCCGGGACAGGGTTTTAGGCGGCTACACCTTC CASRDRVLGGYTF
- TRBJ1-6 TRBD1 TRBV5-1 15 TGCGCCAGCAGCTTGGGACAGGGGGTTGGTTCACCCCTCCACTTT CASSLGQGVGSPLHF
- TRBJ2-2 TRBD2 TRBV5-4 17 TGTGCCAGCAGCTCCCCCTCAGCGGGAGGCATAACCGGGGAGCTGTTTTTT CASSSPSAGGITGELFF
- TRBJ1-6 TRBD1 TRBV5-1 13 TGCGCCAGCAGCGCGAGGGACAGGCAACCCCTCCACTTT CASSARDRQPLHF
few TRBJ1-1 - TRBV5-1 15 TGCGCCAGCAGCCCCAGGGCGGCAGTGAACACTGAAGCTTTCTTT CASSPRAAVNTEAFF
- TRBJ1-6 - TRBV30 15 TGTGCCTGGAGTGGGACCCAGGGCAATAATTCACCCCTCCACTTT CAWSGTQGNNSPLHF
- TRBJ2-7 TRBD2 TRBV5-4 17 TGTGCCAGCAGCTTGGGGAAATGGGGGGGGTTTTCCTACGAGCAGTACTTC CASSLGKWGGFSYEQYF
few TRBJ1-3 TRBD1 TRBV5-6 15 TGTGCCAGCAGCAGCGTTGGGACAGGAGGAAACACCATATATTTT CASSSVGTGGNTIYF
few TRBJ2-5 TRBD2 TRBV9 16 TGTGCCAGCAGCGTAGGTCCTAGCGGGGGGAGAGAGACCCAGTACTTC CASSVGPSGGRETQYF
once TRBJ2-7 TRBD1 TRBV5-1 14 TGCGCCAGCAGCCCGGGACAGGGGGCCTACGAGCAGTACTTC CASSPGQGAYEQYF
- TRBJ2-1 TRBD2 TRBV12-5 14 TGTGCTTCCAGGCCGGAGGGTGGACTAGCTGCTTTGTTCTTC CASRPEGGLAALFF
- TRBJ1-1 - TRBV19 15 TGTGCCAGTAGATTAGGGGGTTCAATGAACACTGAAGCTTTCTTT CASRLGGSMNTEAFF
once TRBJ2-5 TRBD2 TRBV5-1 15 TGCGCCAGCAGCTTGGGACTAGCGGGGGTGGAGACCCAGTACTTC CASSLGLAGVETQYF
- TRBJ1-1 - TRBV28 13 TGTGCACACGGAAGGGGTGGGTGGACTGAAGCTTTCTTT CAHGRGGWTEAFF
- TRBJ1-5 - TRBV6-5 13 TGTGCCAGCAGTTCTAACAGCTATCAGCCCCAGCATTTT CASSSNSYQPQHF
- TRBJ1-5 - TRBV5-8 13 TGTGCCAGCAGCTCACAGGGAGATCAGCCCCAGCATTTT CASSSQGDQPQHF
- TRBJ1-4 TRBD1 TRBV28 13 TGTGCCAGCAAACAGGGGACGATTGAAAAACTGTTTTTT CASKQGTIEKLFF
few TRBJ2-2 - TRBV5-1 13 TGCGCCAGCAGTCAGGGGAACACCGGGGAGCTGTTTTTT CASSQGNTGELFF
- TRBJ1-6 - TRBV11-2 14 TGTGCCAGCAGCTTAAGAGGCGCTAATTCACCCCTCCACTTT CASSLRGANSPLHF
- TRBJ1-2 TRBD1 TRBV9 13 TGTGCCAGCAGCCGCACAGGGGGAGGTGGCTACACCTTC CASSRTGGGGYTF
- TRBJ1-1 TRBD1 TRBV7-9 14 TGTGCCAGCACACGGACAGGGGTGAACACTGAAGCTTTCTTT CASTRTGVNTEAFF
- TRBJ2-7 TRBD1 TRBV7-9 14 TGTGCCAGCAGCCCCCGGACAGGGGCCTACGAGCAGTACTTC CASSPRTGAYEQYF
- TRBJ2-5 TRBD2 TRBV11-2 16 TGTGCCAGCAGACCATCTCGACTAGCGGGGATCGAGACCCAGTACTTC CASRPSRLAGIETQYF
- TRBJ2-7 - TRBV5-1 14 TGTGCCAGCTCCGGACAGGGAGGGTCCTACGAGCAGTACTTC CASSGQGGSYEQYF
- TRBJ1-1 - TRBV7-2 14 TGTGCCAGCAGCTTATCCTACAGGGTCACTGAAGCTTTCTTT CASSLSYRVTEAFF
- TRBJ1-2 - TRBV6-5 13 TGTGCCAGCAGAATGATACTTAACTATGGCTACACCTTC CASRMILNYGYTF
- TRBJ2-7 - TRBV7-8 14 TGTGCCAGCAGCTCGGCAGGGGTGAGGAACGAGCAGTACTTC CASSSAGVRNEQYF
- TRBJ2-3 TRBD1 TRBV18 14 TGTGCCAGCTCAGAGGACAGGGGAACAGATACGCAGTATTTT CASSEDRGTDTQYF
- TRBJ2-7 TRBD2 TRBV4-1 17 TGCGCCAGCAGCCAGGGACTAGCGGGGGGGCCGCCCTACGAGCAGTACTTC CASSQGLAGGPPYEQYF
few TRBJ2-7 TRBD2 TRBV13 20 TGTGCCAGCAGCTTAATCACCCCTGACCCCCCAGGCGGGAGCTCCTACGAGCAGTACTTC CASSLITPDPPGGSSYEQYF
- TRBJ1-2 - TRBV7-9 15 TGTTCCAGCAGCTTAGTGTCACAAGGAGACCGCGGCTACACCTTC CSSSLVSQGDRGYTF
- TRBJ1-2 - TRBV25-1 16 TGTGCCAGCAGTGCCTCTGACAGGATCCGTAACTATGGCTACACCTTC CASSASDRIRNYGYTF
- TRBJ1-2 TRBD1 TRBV5-8 18 TGTGCCAGCAGTCGCCTCGGGACAGCCCTTCCTCATAACTATGGCTACACCTTC CASSRLGTALPHNYGYTF
- TRBJ2-4 TRBD2 TRBV4-3 14 TGCGCCAGCAGCCAAGCCATCGCGGGAGACATTCAGTACTTC CASSQAIAGDIQYF
- TRBJ2-5 TRBD1 TRBV2 13 TGTGCCAGCAACAGGGGGACTGTGGAGACCCAGTACTTC CASNRGTVETQYF
- TRBJ2-1 - TRBV20-1 11 TGCAGTGCTAGAGGCAGAGGGGAGCAGTTCTTC CSARGRGEQFF
few TRBJ1-1 - TRBV10-1 13 TGCGCCAGCAGTGGTACACAGGGTGGTGAAGCTTTCTTT CASSGTQGGEAFF
- TRBJ2-3 - TRBV30 13 TGTGCCTGGAGTGCCTCGGGGGCAGATACGCAGTATTTT CAWSASGADTQYF
few TRBJ2-4 - TRBV19 16 TGTGCCAGTAGTATTAGTGTGGGCCAAGCCAAAAACATTCAGTACTTC CASSISVGQAKNIQYF
- TRBJ1-2 TRBD1 TRBV6-5 15 TGTGCCAGCAGTTACTCGGGACAGGGGGCGAATGGCTACACCTTC CASSYSGQGANGYTF
- TRBJ2-1 TRBD2 TRBV13 16 TGTGCCAGCAGCTTCGGGACTAGCGGAGTAAACAATGAGCAGTTCTTC CASSFGTSGVNNEQFF
- TRBJ2-5 - TRBV7-9 15 TGTGCCAGCAGCTTAGAAAGCGGCCGTTCGGAGACCCAGTACTTC CASSLESGRSETQYF
- TRBJ2-7 - TRBV28 14 TGTGCCAGCAGTTTAAGTGGAGGGGTGGGGGAGCAGTACTTC CASSLSGGVGEQYF
- TRBJ2-1 - TRBV19 16 TGTGCCAGTAGTATAAGAGGGGGCAGGGGGACTAGTGAGCAGTTCTTC CASSIRGGRGTSEQFF
- TRBJ1-1 - TRBV7-9 13 TGTTCCAGCAGCTTAGCCGGGACTGATAAAGCTTTCTTT CSSSLAGTDKAFF
- TRBJ2-5 - TRBV30 12 TGTGCCTGGAGTGTACAGAAAGAGACCCAGTACTTC CAWSVQKETQYF
- TRBJ1-6 - TRBV21-1 17 TGTGCCAGCAGCAAACCCGAACAGGCCATTCTGAGTTCACCCCTCCACTTT CASSKPEQAILSSPLHF
- TRBJ1-2 TRBD1 TRBV6-6 12 TGTGCCAGCAGTGGACAGGCCTATGGCTACACCTTC CASSGQAYGYTF
- TRBJ2-7 TRBD2 TRBV7-2 16 TGTGCCAGCAGCTTATCGCCACTAGCGGCCTCCTACGAGCAGTACTTC CASSLSPLAASYEQYF
- TRBJ2-2 - TRBV11-2 13 TGTGCCAGCAGCCTCCCAGGTTTAGGGGAGCTGTTTTTT CASSLPGLGELFF
few TRBJ2-1 - TRBV11-3 15 TGTGCCAGCAGCTTATCCCTCGGCGGAAACAATGAGCAGTTCTTC CASSLSLGGNNEQFF
- TRBJ2-4 TRBD2 TRBV4-1 20 TGCGCCAGCAGCCAACAAATGACTAGCGGGGACCCCGAGGCCAAAAACATTCAGTACTTC CASSQQMTSGDPEAKNIQYF
- TRBJ2-2 - TRBV9 13 TGTGCCAGCAGCGTAGGGAGCACCGGGGAGCTGTTTTTT CASSVGSTGELFF
- TRBJ2-3 - TRBV28 15 TGTGCCAGCAGCCCGGGGTCGTCCGGCACAGATACGCAGTATTTT CASSPGSSGTDTQYF
- TRBJ2-7 TRBD2 TRBV5-1 16 TGCGCCAGCAGCTTGGCCGGGACTAGCGGGGGCTACGAGCAGTACTTC CASSLAGTSGGYEQYF
- TRBJ2-7 TRBD1 TRBV7-2 13 TGTGCCAGCAGCCCTGGACAGGGCTACGAGCAGTACTTC CASSPGQGYEQYF